A single sample is the source of the 11 T cell receptor beta chains below, sequenced in a study of shared clonotypes between healthy human individuals. Only in-frame clones appear in the TCRdb table, and some are missing; sequencing was by immunoSEQ multiplex PCR. In the table there are 2 million to 2.5 million clones, approximately 93% of which are singletons. The sample was naive CD4+ T cells from PBMCs. Subset indicated: CD45RA+ positively selected. The receptors shown here come from a man between 18 and 29 years old in good health. Some clones in this sample may be carry-over from other donors' samples.

This sequence joins TRBV5-1 and TRBJ2-7, with TRBD2 identical over 8 bases. Germline loops: CDR1 SGHRS, CDR2 YFSETQ. The CDR3 sequence is 15 residues long. J lost 2 bases, V lost 3 bases, and 7 bases had no gene match. CDR3 loop: CASSSLKAGAYEQYF. In DNA, the CDR3 is TGCGCCAGCAGCTCCCTCAAAGCGGGAGCCTACGAGCAGTACTTC.

The V gene is TRBV14, the J gene TRBJ2-5; 10 bases fit TRBD2. Germline V gene data show CDR1 as SGHDN and CDR2 as FVKESK. This CDR3 has 16 amino acids. With 5 bases clipped from V and 2 bases from J, the junction kept 8 bases outside the gene matches. The DNA of the CDR3 is TGTGCCAGCAGCACCGGAGTAGCGGGAGGTCAAGAGACCCAGTACTTC. Residues: CASSTGVAGGQETQYF.

This chain links TRBV7-9 with TRBJ2-1; 9 positions match TRBD2. Germline values: CDR1 SEHNR, CDR2 FQNEAQ (reference sequence). The CDR3 is 17 residues long. V was clipped by 4 bases and J by 7 bases; unmatched bases: 14. For the CDR3, the DNA is TGTGCCAGCAGCTCCCGGGTTGGAGCGGGAGGAATGAATGAGCAGTTCTTC. Translation gives CASSSRVGAGGMNEQFF.

Details on this clone: The same CDR3 also results from other DNA sequences found in this sample. V is TRBV2 and J is TRBJ2-5; TRBD1 might be the D (5 bases). The germline V and J ends were trimmed by 3 bases and 4 bases, with 9 bases remaining between them. The CDR3 is 13 residues long. CDR1 and CDR2 (germline): SNHLY, FYNNEI. In DNA form, the CDR3 reads TGTGCCAGCAGTGAGGGCCAGGGAGAGACCCAGTACTTC. Translation: CASSEGQGETQYF.

V usage is TRBV4-2 and J usage is TRBJ2-7; D is perhaps TRBD2 (6 bases). Germline lookup yields CDR1 LGHNA and CDR2 YNFKEQ. The V end lost 0 bases, the J end lost 3 bases, and 15 bases lay between the germline ends. CDR3 length: 16 amino acids. CDR3 loop: CASSQDRMTRYYEQYF. In DNA form, the CDR3 reads TGTGCCAGCAGCCAAGACAGGATGACTAGGTACTACGAGCAGTACTTC.

The sample holds one count of this clone. The V and J genes are TRBV5-6 and TRBJ1-4; possibly TRBD1 for D (5 bases). Per the germline V gene, CDR1 is SGHDT and CDR2 is YYEEEE. The ends were cut back, 0 bases at V and 16 bases at J, with 16 bases in the middle. CDR3 size: 13 residues. The CDR3 loop is CASSLGGLPQGFF. The CDR3 nucleotides are TGTGCCAGCAGCTTGGGCGGTCTTCCCCAGGGGTTTTTT.

The genes are TRBV28 and TRBJ2-2; possible D gene TRBD2, 6 bases. The CDR3 length is 17 residues. Trimming took 1 base from V and 4 from J, leaving 16 bases between them. Germline V CDR1 and CDR2: MDHEN, SYDVKM. CDR3 protein: CASSLSVWRRGTGELFF. DNA of the CDR3: TGTGCCAGCAGTTTATCAGTATGGCGGCGGGGCACCGGGGAGCTGTTTTTT.

The chain links TRBV10-3 to TRBJ1-5, with D possibly being TRBD1 (5 bases). Trimming cost V 7 bases and J 0 bases, with 10 bases left between them. Germline loops: CDR1 ENHRY, CDR2 SYGVKD. The CDR3 runs 14 residues. In nucleotides, the CDR3 is TGTGCCATCAACACAGGCGGTAGCAATCAGCCCCAGCATTTT. This encodes CAINTGGSNQPQHF.

V gene TRBV19 combines with J gene TRBJ1-2; 8 positions agree with TRBD1. The germline V gene has CDR1 LNHDA and CDR2 SQIVND (reference sequence). Trimming at V came to 4 bases and at J to 2 bases, leaving 6 bases not matched to a gene. CDR3 length: 15 amino acids. This chain's CDR3 is CASSTQGASNYGYTF. CDR3 DNA: TGTGCCAGTAGTACGCAGGGGGCGTCGAACTATGGCTACACCTTC.

J is TRBJ2-5 and V is TRBV10-1; D gene ambiguous. CDR3 length: 13 amino acids. With 3 bases removed from V and 5 bases from J, the gap between germline ends came to 10 bases. The V gene's germline CDR1 is WNHNN and CDR2 SYGVQD (reference sequence). The CDR3 loop reads CASSDGAIETQYF. The CDR3 DNA is TGCGCCAGCAGTGATGGAGCGATTGAGACCCAGTACTTC.

V gene TRBV19 combines with J gene TRBJ2-7; the D gene is possibly TRBD2 (6 bases). The CDR3 contains 15 residues. Trimming removed 6 bases from V and 3 bases from J, with 18 bases in between. Germline V CDR1 and CDR2: LNHDA, SQIVND (reference sequence). DNA for the CDR3: TGTGCCAGTAGGATGACCGGGACTGACGACTACGAGCAGTACTTC. Translation: CASRMTGTDDYEQYF.